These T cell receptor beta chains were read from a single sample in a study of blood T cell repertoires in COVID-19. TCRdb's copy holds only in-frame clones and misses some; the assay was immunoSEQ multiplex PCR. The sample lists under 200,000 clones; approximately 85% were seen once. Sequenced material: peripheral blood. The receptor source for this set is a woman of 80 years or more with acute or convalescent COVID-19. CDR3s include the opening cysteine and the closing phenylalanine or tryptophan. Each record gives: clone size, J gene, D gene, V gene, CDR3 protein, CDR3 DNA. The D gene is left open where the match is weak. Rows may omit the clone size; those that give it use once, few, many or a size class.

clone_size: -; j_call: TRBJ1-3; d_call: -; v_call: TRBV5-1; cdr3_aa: CASSPQDSGNTIYF; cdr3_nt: TGCGCCAGCAGCCCTCAGGACTCTGGAAACACCATATATTTT
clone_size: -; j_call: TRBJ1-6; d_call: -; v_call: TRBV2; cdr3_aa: CATSPGQNYNSPLHF; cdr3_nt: TGTGCCACCTCCCCCGGACAGAATTATAATTCACCCCTCCACTTT
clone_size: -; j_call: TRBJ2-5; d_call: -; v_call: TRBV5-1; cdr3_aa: CASSFAERMKETQYF; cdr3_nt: TGCGCCAGCAGCTTCGCGGAACGGATGAAAGAGACCCAGTACTTC
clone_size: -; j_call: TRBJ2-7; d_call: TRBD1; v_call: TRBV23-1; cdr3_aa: CASSQSCRTGAYEQYF; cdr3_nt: TGCGCCAGCAGTCAATCTTGCCGGACAGGGGCCTACGAGCAGTACTTC
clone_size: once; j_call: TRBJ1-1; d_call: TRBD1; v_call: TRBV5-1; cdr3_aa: CASSTGQTNTEAFF; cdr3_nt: TGCGCCAGCAGCACGGGACAGACGAACACTGAAGCTTTCTTT
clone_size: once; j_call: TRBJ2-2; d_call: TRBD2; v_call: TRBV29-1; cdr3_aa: CRGGGLAGAANTGELFF; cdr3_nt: TGCCGCGGGGGGGGACTAGCGGGGGCCGCGAACACCGGGGAGCTGTTTTTT
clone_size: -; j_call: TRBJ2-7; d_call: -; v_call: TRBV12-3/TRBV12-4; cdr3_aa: CASSYTYEQYF; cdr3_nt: TGTGCCAGCAGTTATACCTACGAGCAGTACTTC
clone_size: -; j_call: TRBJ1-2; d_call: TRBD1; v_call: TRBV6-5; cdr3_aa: CASSNQDRAGYTF; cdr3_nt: TGTGCCAGCAGCAACCAGGACAGGGCTGGCTACACCTTC
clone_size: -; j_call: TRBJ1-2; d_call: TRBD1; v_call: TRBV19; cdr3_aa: CASSIDRQGDGYTF; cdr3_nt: TGTGCCAGTAGTATAGATAGACAGGGTGATGGCTACACCTTC
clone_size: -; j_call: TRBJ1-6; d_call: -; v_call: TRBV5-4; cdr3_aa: CASSTGTARSYNSPLHF; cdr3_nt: TGTGCCAGCAGCACAGGGACCGCAAGGAGCTATAATTCACCCCTCCACTTT
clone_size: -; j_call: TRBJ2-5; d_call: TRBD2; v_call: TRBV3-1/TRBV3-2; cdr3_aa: CASSQDPTSIETQYF; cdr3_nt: TGTGCCAGCAGCCAAGATCCGACTAGCATAGAGACCCAGTACTTC
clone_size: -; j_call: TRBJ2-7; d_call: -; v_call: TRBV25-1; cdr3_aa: CASSESPGVKAQYF; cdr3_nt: TGTGCCAGCAGTGAATCCCCGGGGGTCAAGGCGCAGTACTTC
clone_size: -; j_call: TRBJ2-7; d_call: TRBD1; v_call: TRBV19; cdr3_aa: CASSKGQGVTSYEQYF; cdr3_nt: TGTGCCAGTAGTAAGGGACAGGGGGTTACATCCTACGAGCAGTACTTC
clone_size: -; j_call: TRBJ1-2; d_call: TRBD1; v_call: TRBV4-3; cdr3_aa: CASSQEDRGDYGYTF; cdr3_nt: TGCGCCAGCAGCCAAGAGGACAGGGGGGACTATGGCTACACCTTC
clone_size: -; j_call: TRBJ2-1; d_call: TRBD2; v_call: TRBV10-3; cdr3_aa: CAISPGGFSYNEQFF; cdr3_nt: TGTGCCATCAGTCCGGGGGGGTTCTCCTACAATGAGCAGTTCTTC
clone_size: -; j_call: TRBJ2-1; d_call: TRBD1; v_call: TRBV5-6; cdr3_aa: CASSLGDRGSYNEQFF; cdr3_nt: TGTGCCAGCAGCCTTGGGGACAGGGGCTCCTACAATGAGCAGTTCTTC
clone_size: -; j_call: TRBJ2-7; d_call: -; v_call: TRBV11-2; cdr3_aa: CASSLSTPYEQYF; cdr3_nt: TGTGCCAGCAGCTTAAGCACCCCCTACGAGCAGTACTTC
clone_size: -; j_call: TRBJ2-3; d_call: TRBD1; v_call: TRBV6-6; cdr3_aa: CASSWTGGSDTQYF; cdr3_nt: TGTGCCAGCAGTTGGACAGGGGGCTCAGATACGCAGTATTTT
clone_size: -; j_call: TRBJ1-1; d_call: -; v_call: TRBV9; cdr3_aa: CASSVYPTGGRTEAFF; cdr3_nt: TGTGCCAGCAGCGTTTACCCCACGGGGGGCAGGACTGAAGCTTTCTTT
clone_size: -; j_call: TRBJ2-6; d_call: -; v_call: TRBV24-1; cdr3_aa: CATSDSGGLSGANVLTF; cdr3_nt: TGTGCCACCAGTGATTCCGGCGGTCTCTCTGGGGCCAACGTCCTGACTTTC
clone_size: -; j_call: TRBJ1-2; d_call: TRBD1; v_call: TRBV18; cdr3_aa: CASSPQWDRGSDGYTF; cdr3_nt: TGTGCCAGCTCACCCCAATGGGACAGGGGGTCGGATGGCTACACCTTC
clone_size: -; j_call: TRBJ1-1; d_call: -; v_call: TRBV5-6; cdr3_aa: CASSFLGQGDTEAFF; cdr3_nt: TGTGCCAGCAGCTTTTTGGGCCAAGGGGACACTGAAGCTTTCTTT
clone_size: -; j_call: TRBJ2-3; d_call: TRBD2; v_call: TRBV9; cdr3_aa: CASSPPGLASTDTQYF; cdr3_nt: TGTGCCAGCAGCCCCCCAGGACTAGCTAGCACAGATACGCAGTATTTT
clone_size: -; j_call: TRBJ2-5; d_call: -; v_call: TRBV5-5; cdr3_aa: CASSLGAAQETQYF; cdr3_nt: TGTGCCAGCAGCTTGGGGGCAGCCCAAGAGACCCAGTACTTC
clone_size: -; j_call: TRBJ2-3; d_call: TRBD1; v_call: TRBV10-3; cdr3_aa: CAIMEQGTDTQYF; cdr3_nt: TGTGCCATCATGGAACAGGGGACAGATACGCAGTATTTT
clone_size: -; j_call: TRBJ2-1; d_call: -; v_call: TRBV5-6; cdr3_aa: CASSLLDTTYNEQFF; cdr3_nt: TGTGCCAGCAGCTTGTTGGACACTACGTACAATGAGCAGTTCTTC
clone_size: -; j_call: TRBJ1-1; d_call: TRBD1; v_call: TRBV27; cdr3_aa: CASSLQGGGRGNTEAFF; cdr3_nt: TGTGCCAGCAGTTTACAGGGGGGAGGAAGAGGGAACACTGAAGCTTTCTTT
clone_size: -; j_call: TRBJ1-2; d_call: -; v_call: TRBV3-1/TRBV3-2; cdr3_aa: CASSQDLRGITF; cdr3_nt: TGTGCCAGCAGCCAAGATTTAAGGGGTATCACCTTC
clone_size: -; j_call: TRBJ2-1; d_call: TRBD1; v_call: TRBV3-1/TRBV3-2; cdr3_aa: CASSPHLRQGKEGSYNEQFF; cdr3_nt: TGTGCCAGCAGCCCTCACCTGAGACAGGGGAAGGAAGGGTCGTACAATGAGCAGTTCTTC
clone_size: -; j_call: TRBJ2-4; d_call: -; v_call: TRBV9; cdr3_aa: CASSPDAHLKNIQYF; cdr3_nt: TGTGCCAGCAGCCCCGATGCCCACCTAAAAAACATTCAGTACTTC
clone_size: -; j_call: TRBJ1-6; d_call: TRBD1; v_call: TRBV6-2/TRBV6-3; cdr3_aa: CASSRQGYNSPLHF; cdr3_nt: TGTGCCAGCAGTCGACAGGGGTATAATTCACCCCTCCACTTT
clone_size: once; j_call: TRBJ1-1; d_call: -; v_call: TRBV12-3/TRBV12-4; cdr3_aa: CASKWGGSTEAFF; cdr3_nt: TGTGCCAGCAAATGGGGAGGGAGCACTGAAGCTTTCTTT
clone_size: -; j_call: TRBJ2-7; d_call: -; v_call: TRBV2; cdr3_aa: CASSEEQIRPYEQYF; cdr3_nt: TGTGCCAGCAGTGAAGAACAGATTAGGCCCTACGAGCAGTACTTC
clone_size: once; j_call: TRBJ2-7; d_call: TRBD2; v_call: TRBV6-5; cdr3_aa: CASSSVSGVSLEQYF; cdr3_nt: TGTGCCAGCAGTTCCGTCAGCGGGGTGTCCCTCGAGCAGTACTTC
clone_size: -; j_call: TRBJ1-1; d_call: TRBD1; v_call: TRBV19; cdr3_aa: CASSIGTGGNTEAFF; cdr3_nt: TGTGCCAGTAGTATCGGGACAGGGGGGAACACTGAAGCTTTCTTT
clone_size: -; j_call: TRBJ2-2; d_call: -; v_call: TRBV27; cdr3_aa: CASSSTAGGPPNTGELFF; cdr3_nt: TGTGCCAGCAGTTCAACGGCCGGCGGCCCCCCGAACACCGGGGAGCTGTTTTTT
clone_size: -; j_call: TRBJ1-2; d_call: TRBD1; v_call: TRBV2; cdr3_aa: CASSEGDRGLGYTF; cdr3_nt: TGTGCCAGCAGTGAAGGGGACAGGGGGCTCGGCTACACCTTC
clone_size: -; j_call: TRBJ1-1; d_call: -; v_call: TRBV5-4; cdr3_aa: CASSISGTMNTEAFF; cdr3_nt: TGTGCCAGCAGCATTTCCGGGACAATGAACACTGAAGCTTTCTTT
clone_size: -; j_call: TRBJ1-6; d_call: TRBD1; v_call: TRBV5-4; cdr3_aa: CASSLVGGGISSPLHF; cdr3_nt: TGTGCCAGCAGCTTGGTAGGGGGCGGAATCAGTTCACCCCTCCACTTT
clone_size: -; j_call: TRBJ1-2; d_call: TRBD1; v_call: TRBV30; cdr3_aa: CAWKGPRTGDYGYTF; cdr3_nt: TGTGCCTGGAAGGGCCCCCGGACAGGGGACTATGGCTACACCTTC
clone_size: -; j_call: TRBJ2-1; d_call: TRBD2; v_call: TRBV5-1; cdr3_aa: CASSSRLAGGPNSYNEQFF; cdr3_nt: TGCGCCAGCAGCTCCAGACTAGCGGGAGGCCCTAATTCCTACAATGAGCAGTTCTTC
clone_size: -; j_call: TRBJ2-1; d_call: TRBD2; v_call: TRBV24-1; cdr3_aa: CATSDPLTSGGPRGDEQFF; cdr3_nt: TGTGCCACCAGTGATCCCCTGACTAGCGGGGGCCCAAGGGGCGATGAGCAGTTCTTC
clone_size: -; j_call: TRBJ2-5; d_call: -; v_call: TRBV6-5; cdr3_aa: CASGRSRETQYF; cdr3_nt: TGTGCCAGCGGGAGGTCTCGGGAGACCCAGTACTTC
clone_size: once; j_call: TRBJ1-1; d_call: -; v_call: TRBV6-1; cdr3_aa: CASSEARTAEAFF; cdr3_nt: TGTGCCAGCAGTGAAGCGAGGACAGCTGAAGCTTTCTTT
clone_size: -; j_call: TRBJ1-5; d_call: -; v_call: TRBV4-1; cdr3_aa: CASSQVGGEDQPQHF; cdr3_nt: TGCGCCAGCAGCCAAGTGGGGGGGGAAGATCAGCCCCAGCATTTT
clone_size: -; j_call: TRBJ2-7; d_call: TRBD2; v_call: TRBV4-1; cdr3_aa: CASSHPTSGRYEQYF; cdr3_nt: TGCGCCAGCAGCCACCCGACTAGCGGGAGATACGAGCAGTACTTC
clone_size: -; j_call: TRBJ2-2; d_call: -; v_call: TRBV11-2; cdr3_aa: CASSLGPTNTGELFF; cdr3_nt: TGTGCCAGCAGCTTAGGTCCAACGAACACCGGGGAGCTGTTTTTT
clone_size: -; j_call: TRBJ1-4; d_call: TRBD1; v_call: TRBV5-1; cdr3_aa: CASSLTGQGAGEKLFF; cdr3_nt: TGCGCCAGCAGCTTGACTGGACAGGGGGCAGGGGAAAAACTGTTTTTT
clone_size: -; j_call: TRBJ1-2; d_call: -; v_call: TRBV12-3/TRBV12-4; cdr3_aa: CASSSNRHGYTF; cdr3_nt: TGTGCCAGCAGTTCAAACAGGCATGGCTACACCTTC
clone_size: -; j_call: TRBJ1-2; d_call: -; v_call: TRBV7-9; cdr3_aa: CASSHNREGYGYTF; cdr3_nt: TGTGCCAGCAGCCATAACAGGGAAGGCTATGGCTACACCTTC
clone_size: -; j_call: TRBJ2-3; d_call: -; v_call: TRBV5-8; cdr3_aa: CASSLATGSSTDTQYF; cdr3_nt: TGTGCCAGCAGCTTGGCAACAGGCTCTAGCACAGATACGCAGTATTTT
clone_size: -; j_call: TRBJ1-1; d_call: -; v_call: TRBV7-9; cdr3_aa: CASSLAQGLTEAFF; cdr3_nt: TGTGCCAGCAGCTTAGCCCAGGGTTTGACTGAAGCTTTCTTT
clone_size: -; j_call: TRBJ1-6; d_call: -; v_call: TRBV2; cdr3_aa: CASTSGRSLHF; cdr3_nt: TGTGCCAGCACGTCAGGGAGGTCCCTCCACTTT
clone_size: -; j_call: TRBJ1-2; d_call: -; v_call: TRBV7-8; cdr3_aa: CASSLALGGSNYGYTF; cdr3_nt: TGTGCCAGCAGCTTAGCTCTCGGCGGGAGTAACTATGGCTACACCTTC
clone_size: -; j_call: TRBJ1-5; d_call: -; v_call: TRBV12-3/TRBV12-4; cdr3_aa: CASTLNNQPQHF; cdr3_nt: TGTGCCAGCACCTTAAACAATCAGCCCCAGCATTTT
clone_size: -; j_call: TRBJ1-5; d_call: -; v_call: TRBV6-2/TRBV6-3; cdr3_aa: CASSTWGDGQPQHF; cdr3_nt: TGTGCCAGCAGCACTTGGGGGGACGGCCAGCCCCAGCATTTT
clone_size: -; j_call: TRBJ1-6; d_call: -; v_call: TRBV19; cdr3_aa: CASSTGTSYNSPLHF; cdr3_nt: TGTGCCAGTAGTACGGGGACATCTTATAATTCACCCCTCCACTTT
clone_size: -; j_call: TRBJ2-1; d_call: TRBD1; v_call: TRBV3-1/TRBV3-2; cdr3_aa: CASSDRAYNEQFF; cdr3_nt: TGTGCCAGCTCGGACAGGGCCTACAATGAGCAGTTCTTC
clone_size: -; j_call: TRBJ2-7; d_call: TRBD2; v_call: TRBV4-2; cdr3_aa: CASSQDGRTGGSYEQYF; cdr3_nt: TGTGCCAGCAGCCAAGATGGCCGAACGGGGGGGAGCTACGAGCAGTACTTC
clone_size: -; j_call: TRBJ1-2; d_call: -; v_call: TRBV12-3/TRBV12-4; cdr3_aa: CASSFRSGGYTF; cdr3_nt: TGTGCCAGCAGTTTTAGGAGCGGGGGCTACACCTTC